The sequence of this T cell receptor beta chain was determined in a study of molecular identifiers for immune sequencing clone quantification. Study observations and caveats: The study reportedly detected spiked Jurkat TCR RNA from one cell among approximately 1 million naive cells. Barcode collisions between identical TCR molecules could shrink estimates of highly expanded clone sizes. Clones above 20 RNA copies held over 97% of effector molecules, under 1% in naive cells.

Naive CD8 T cells were sorted, and the gate applied was CD8+CD4-CCR7+CD45RA+. CDR3 length: 11 amino acids. Points on this clonotype: Its antigen remains unknown. This sequence may be a read error, since a much larger clone differs from it by one base. The CDR3 does not close with the conserved phenylalanine or tryptophan, likely indicating a read error.

MiXCR, run by TCRdb on the PCR reads, gives a single entry per CDR3 protein. The sample lists 50,000 to 65,000 distinct CDR3 sequences; around 25% were seen once. V is TRBV5-3 and J is TRBJ2-2; no clear D gene. TRBV5-3 is an open reading frame whose function is uncertain. This sequence was found in a human donor in good health. Some libraries in this study had Jurkat cell RNA spiked in. The sequencing sample was made of naive CD8+ T cells from blood, with Jurkat cell RNA spiked in. Documented subset: FACS-sorted CD8+CD4-CCR7+CD45RA+ naive T cells. CDR3 nucleotides: TGTGCCAGCAGCTTGTCCGGGGAGCTGTTTTCT. Protein: CASSLSGELFS.